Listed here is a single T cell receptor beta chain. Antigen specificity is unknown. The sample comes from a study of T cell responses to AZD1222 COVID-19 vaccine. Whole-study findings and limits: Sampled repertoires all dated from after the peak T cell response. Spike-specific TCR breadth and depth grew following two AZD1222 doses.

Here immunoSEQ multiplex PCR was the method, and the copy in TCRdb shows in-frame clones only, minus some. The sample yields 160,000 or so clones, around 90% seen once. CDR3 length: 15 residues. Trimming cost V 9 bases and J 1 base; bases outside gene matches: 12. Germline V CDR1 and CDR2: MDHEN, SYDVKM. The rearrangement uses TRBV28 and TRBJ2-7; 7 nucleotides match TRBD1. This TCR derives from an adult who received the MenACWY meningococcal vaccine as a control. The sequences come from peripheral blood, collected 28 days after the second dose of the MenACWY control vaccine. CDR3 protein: CASSETGTVSYEQYF. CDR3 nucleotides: TGTGCCAGTTCCGAAACCGGGACAGTTTCCTACGAGCAGTACTTC.